This T cell receptor (beta chain) came from a study of T cells after yellow fever vaccination. Study results and caveats: High-abundance clonotypes from the bulk population could contaminate FACS-sorted repertoires. Weaker overall was a secondary response that nonetheless peaked faster, on day 5 versus 15.

The authors made TCR cDNA by 5'RACE template switching, adding a universal primer site and UMIs. TCRdb reprocessed the 5' RACE reads with MiXCR, giving one entry per CDR3 protein. The sample lists 250,000 to 350,000 distinct CDR3 sequences, around 4.4% seen once, with roughly a fifth in the top ten. V lost 0 bases to trimming and J lost 8 bases, with 14 bases between them. CDR1 and CDR2 (germline): DFQATT, SNEGSKA (reference sequence). This CDR3 has 14 residues. This clonotype was found many times. Antigen: not known. The genes are TRBV20-1 and TRBJ2-1; TRBD1 or TRBD2 may be the D gene (5 bases each). The material was PBMCs, obtained 15 days after the yellow fever booster vaccination. This TCR was sampled from a man aged 18 to 29 who received the YFV17D yellow fever vaccine. The CDR3 DNA reads TGCAGTGCTAGAGATGGAAGAGGGGCCTATGAGCAGTTCTTC. It codes for CSARDGRGAYEQFF.